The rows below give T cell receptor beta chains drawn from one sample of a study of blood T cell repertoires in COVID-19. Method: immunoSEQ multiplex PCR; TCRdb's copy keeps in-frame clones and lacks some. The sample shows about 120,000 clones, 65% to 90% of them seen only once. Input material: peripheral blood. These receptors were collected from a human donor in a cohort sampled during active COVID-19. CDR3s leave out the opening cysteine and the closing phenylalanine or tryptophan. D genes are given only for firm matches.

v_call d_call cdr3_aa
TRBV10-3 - AISERGVGTEAF
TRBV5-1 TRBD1 ASSSGQGDGNTIY
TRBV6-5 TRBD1 ASSSTGAYEQY
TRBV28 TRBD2 ASSFPILAGANTDTQY
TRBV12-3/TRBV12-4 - ASSPTSYEQY
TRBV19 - ASRLVGGPQETQY
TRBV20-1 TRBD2 SASSGGFSYEQY
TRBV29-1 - SVEDPNEQY
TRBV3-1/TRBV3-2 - ASSQEQGFGTNYGYT
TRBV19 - ASSGQPNNQPQH
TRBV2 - ASSPGLGGDTQY
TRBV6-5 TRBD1 ATKPGGPKNEQF
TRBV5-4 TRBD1 ASSFGIWTGGKDTGELF
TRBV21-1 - ASSKDFRRSNQPQH
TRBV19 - ASSISTGDQQPQH